This T cell receptor beta chain was identified during a study of cytomegalovirus exposure and HLA in healthy donors (dated by TCRdb to 2015 to 2018). The study in broad terms: According to an earlier analysis of 587 of the donors, 200 million or so T cells yielded 90 million to 140 million unique TCR beta sequences and approximately 280 Gb of sequence data. Roughly 300 gigabases of sequencing data and 91 million or so unique TCR sequences made up an early release that covered 500 to 700 HLA-typed donors. Of the roughly 430 genotyped donors, about 84% fell in the genetic ancestry cluster associated with self-reported Caucasian donors. The study was designed to test whether signatures of past pathogen exposure could be identified by cataloging public T cell receptors. The T cell repertoires of 666 subjects were profiled by immunosequencing and related to cytomegalovirus serostatus. In addition to the first cohort of 650 to 800 subjects, a separate validation cohort of over 90 different subjects was used. To predict cytomegalovirus infection status, the study combined high-throughput TCR immunosequencing, statistical association of individual TCRs with disease status, and machine learning. In a later analysis, previously published TCR beta repertoires from more than 500 donors were re-analyzed and high-resolution HLA genotyping was added so that TCR occurrence patterns could be studied. In the later analysis, no new phenotypic data were used to find candidate immune exposures; instead, reliance was placed on TCR beta sequences and their occurrence across donors. To decide whether each TCR beta V gene segment behaved as functional or pseudogenic, an earlier analysis of 587 of the donors relied on high-throughput TCR beta sequencing. Donor age, sex, ethnicity and CMV serostatus were collected together with the repertoire data. A later genetic analysis took genome-wide SNP genotypes for about 60% of the roughly 670 donors and used that subset as a discovery cohort. Every discovery cohort repertoire had been produced on one sequencing platform. HLA typing included class I and class II loci at four-digit resolution. The number of typed donors differed by locus: about 620-630 for A, B, C, DRB1 and DQB1; some 540 for DQA1; approximately 600 for DPA1; and around 450 for DPB1. Roughly 5 DR-DQ haplotypes were treated as single units for association and clustering because of strong linkage in the cohort. Among around 400 genotyped donors of the cohort, an average of around 240,000 unique TCR beta nucleotide sequences was sequenced per donor, of which about 18% were non-productive. Here is what the overall study found, with its caveats: Most CMV-associated TCR beta chains appeared to be HLA-restricted in a later analysis, and the HLA associations seemed to be driven largely by CMV exposure. A further reported finding was that TCR beta sequences accurately predicted the HLA-A and HLA-B alleles for most subjects in the first cohort. It was suggested by the authors that the approach could potentially be generalized to other disease states and immunological phenotypes. In the study, 150 to 200 TCR beta chains were listed as associated with cytomegalovirus. A later analysis associated about 17,000 TCR beta sequences with specific HLA alleles at a false discovery rate of 0.05. In a later analysis, the rate of TCR association differed among HLA loci, with DRB1 alleles having the most associated TCRs and HLA-C alleles having the fewest. In an earlier analysis of about 550 of the donors, most TCR beta V segments were observed in productive rearrangements about 87% or about 30% of the time, broadly matching IMGT annotations. A later analysis reported that several top co-occurrence clusters appeared linked to parvovirus B19, influenza, CMV and Epstein-Barr virus. Immune exposure information for the cohort was limited to CMV serostatus. The classifier was reported to diagnose cytomegalovirus status with high specificity and sensitivity in both the original cohort and the validation cohort. While some public TCRs were present in many individuals, most TCR sequences turned up only very rarely across donors. A later analysis found that HLA-associated TCR beta chains were more clonally expanded and had lower generation probabilities than equally common non-associated chains. Roughly uniform sequencing depth across donors was assumed in presence/absence analyses, although this assumption may not hold. Correlated functional status among segregating V segments might be attributable to linkage disequilibrium, but an unknown experimental factor could not be ruled out. The 87-base-pair reads could not distinguish some IMGT-functional V segments, including TRBV6-2 and TRBV6-3, so those segments were excluded. When HLA alleles, especially DR and DQ, strongly co-occurred, TCR associations were difficult to assign to individual alleles. According to a later genetic analysis, donors in an Asian-associated ancestry cluster had fewer N-insertions in productive TCRs than the approximately 630-donor mean. Only TCR beta chains were sequenced in this cohort, and the absence of alpha or paired-chain data limited detectable features. An association between a missense DCLRE1C variant and V-gene and J-gene trimming of TCR beta chains was found in a later genetic analysis and replicated in an independent cohort. In vitro tests confirmed that three of the cytomegalovirus-associated TCR beta chains recognize cytomegalovirus antigens. Because some donors lacked HLA typing at each locus, the association tests relied only on the typed subset. A cluster of highly shared sequence variants was judged likely to represent a technical artifact of the sequencing pipeline. Because counts were too low, about 15 rarely observed V segments, including chromosome 9 orphons, were left out of the earlier analysis of about 500 of the donors.

About this clone itself: Its antigen target is currently unknown. No quality values exist for individual bases; no much larger clone is one base distant.

The cohort comprised several hundred healthy bone marrow donors. All cohort members were sampled while nominally healthy, although unrecorded immune exposures were likely present. The donor was CMV seropositive and belonged to the group of 250 to 300 seropositive cohort members. Every donor gave a peripheral blood sample, and the peripheral blood mononuclear cells from that sample were used for TCR beta sequencing. Genomic DNA extraction from the blood cell samples was performed with the Qiagen DNeasy Blood Extraction Kit. The library relied on the immunoSEQ multiplex PCR assay. For the multiplex PCR, a mixture combining 60 forward primers for TCR Vbeta segments and 13 reverse primers for TCR Jbeta segments was used. The CDR3 region of rearranged TCR beta genes was amplified from genomic DNA with a multiplex PCR assay. The amplified TCR beta libraries were sequenced on the Illumina HiSeq System as 87-base-pair reads. The published analysis was carried out like this. A later analysis counted approximately 84 million unique TCR beta chains across the 550 to 700 repertoires, and some 11 million of these chains were shared by at least two donors. Raw reads were error-corrected and collapsed into unique sequences by a nearest-neighbor algorithm in which closely related sequences were merged to remove PCR and sequencing errors. CDR3 sequences were aligned to IMGT reference sequences to assign V, D and J gene segments. Each retained sequence needed at least a six-nucleotide match to both a V gene segment and a J gene segment. Rearrangements were classified as productive when the CDR3 lacked stop codons and remained in frame with V and J, and all other rearrangements were classified as non-productive. CDR3 was defined according to IMGT convention as the region running from the second conserved V-encoded cysteine to the conserved J-encoded phenylalanine. The earlier analysis of 587 of the donors excluded sequences that lacked an unambiguous match to a single V gene segment. An earlier analysis of 587 of the donors classified V segments as functional when productive rearrangements were above 56.7% and as segregating when the standard deviation between donors was above 5%. A statistical classification framework was developed to diagnose cytomegalovirus status using the catalog of TCR beta chain sequences. A later analysis assigned V and J genes by comparing TCR nucleotide sequences with IMGT/GENE-DB human TR gene sequences. Using the TCRdist pipeline, a later analysis assigned CDR3 sequences along with most-parsimonious VDJ recombination scenarios. In a later analysis, each TCR beta chain was defined by its CDR3 amino acid sequence together with its V-gene family, and reads without a unique V-gene family were excluded. A later analysis removed 550 to 650 highly shared, low-generation-probability nucleotide sequences to deal with suspected cross-contamination and a sequencing artifact. A later analysis calculated a clonal expansion index for each public chain from normalized within-repertoire ranks of inferred template counts. Generation probabilities in a later analysis came from a VDJ recombination model fitted to out-of-frame rearrangements, and those results were checked against IGoR. Hypergeometric tests were used in a later analysis to score TCR-TCR, TCR-HLA and TCR-CMV co-occurrence, with a repertoire-size bias correction applied to the TCR pairs. A later analysis estimated false discovery rates by permuting HLA or CMV assignments 20 times. In a later analysis, co-occurring TCRs were grouped using DBSCAN, with TCRdist sequence similarity added in when clustering inside HLA-allele-positive subsets. For co-occurrence clustering, repertoires with fewer than 30,000 or more than 120,000 public chains were excluded, along with five repertoires with anomalous nucleotide sharing. The immuneACCESS repertoire file appears here via TCRdb, limited to in-frame rearrangements. These files lack a portion of the clones; in checked studies, under half of the deficit traces to unresolved V genes, and the cause of the others is not known. That table supplies the V and J calls and clone size; D and trimming were determined from the DNA. For this sample there are 150,000 or so clones; less than 85% appear just once. The ten most abundant clones make up approximately 2.3% of the sample.

From the germline V gene, CDR1 is SGHRS and CDR2 is YFSETQ. The junction carries 4 bases between V and J, which are trimmed by 0 bases and 0 bases respectively. Its CDR3 holds 14 amino acids, cysteine through phenylalanine. Only the CDR3 part of the read is kept: 42 bases, read in frame from the first base. This clonotype originated in a woman in her sixties in good health and CMV-seropositive. This sequence uses TRBV5-1 and TRBJ1-3; a confident D gene designation cannot be given. The sample consisted of PBMCs. The CDR3 protein: CASSLESSGNTIYF. In nucleotides, the sequence is TGCGCCAGCAGCTTGGAGAGCTCTGGAAACACCATATATTTT.